One sample yielded the 14 T cell receptor beta chains listed below, sequenced in a study of cytomegalovirus exposure and HLA in healthy donors. PCR was performed using 60 Vbeta and 13 Jbeta primers. The repertoire was sequenced with immunoSEQ multiplex PCR; TCRdb's copy has only in-frame clones and lacks some. Its clone listing holds about 62,000 clones. The sample comprised PBMCs. Every receptor here comes from a man in his thirties or forties in good health and CMV-seropositive.

The chain couples TRBV9 to TRBJ1-1; 8 positions agree with TRBD1. Germline trimming cut 4 bases from V and 6 bases from J; bases unmatched to any gene: 11. CDR1 SGDLS and CDR2 YYNGEE come from the germline V gene. The CDR3 is 15 residues long. The CDR3 sequence: CASSIGQGRTAEAFF. CDR3 nucleotide sequence: TGTGCCAGCAGCATAGGACAGGGTCGGACAGCTGAAGCTTTCTTT.

The chain has TRBV15 and TRBJ2-1, with TRBD1 matching over 8 bases. CDR1 and CDR2 from the germline V gene are LNHNV and YYDKDF (reference sequence). CDR3 length equals 17 residues. V was clipped by 6 bases and J by 4 bases; unmatched bases: 14. This CDR3 is CATRGEIQGARYNEQFF. In DNA form, the CDR3 reads TGTGCCACCAGAGGAGAGATTCAGGGGGCACGATACAATGAGCAGTTCTTC.

This sequence joins TRBV9 and TRBJ1-1, with D possibly TRBD1 on 6 matching bases. V lost 3 bases and J 4 bases, leaving 16 bases between the germline ends. Germline V gives CDR1 SGDLS, CDR2 YYNGEE. The CDR3 has 15 amino acids. In nucleotides, the CDR3 is TGTGCCAGCAGCGCGGACAGCCACAGATCCACTGAAGCTTTCTTT. Translating gives CASSADSHRSTEAFF.

The chain uses TRBV13 and TRBJ2-5; no clear D gene. Germline values: CDR1 PRHDT, CDR2 FYEKMQ (reference sequence). This CDR3 has 13 residues. Trimming removed 1 base at V and 4 bases at J, with 7 bases between. The DNA of the CDR3 is TGTGCCAGCAGCTTAGATTTCTCAGAGACCCAGTACTTC. Translating it yields CASSLDFSETQYF.

This rearrangement joins TRBV4-1 to TRBJ2-7; a weak D match, TRBD2 (5 bases). From germline, CDR1 is MGHRA and CDR2 YSYEKL. V lost 2 bases, J lost 1 base, and 12 bases lay in between. This CDR3 region has 15 residues. As DNA, the CDR3 is TGCGCCAGCAGCCAAAGCGAAGCGGAGTCCTACGAGCAGTACTTC. This sequence encodes CASSQSEAESYEQYF.

This chain links TRBV6-1 with TRBJ2-5, with D possibly being TRBD2 (5 bases). CDR3 length: 16 residues. Germline-derived CDR1 and CDR2 are MNHNS and SASEGT. V lost 2 bases, J lost 1 base, and 14 bases lay in between. CDR3 DNA: TGTGCCAGCAGTGAATGGGGATCGGGGATCCAAGAGACCCAGTACTTC. This encodes CASSEWGSGIQETQYF.

The V gene is TRBV10-3, the J gene TRBJ1-1; D may be TRBD1 (5 bases). Trimming took 3 bases from V and 2 from J, leaving 13 bases between them. Germline lookup yields CDR1 ENHRY and CDR2 SYGVKD. The CDR3 runs to 15 residues. CDR3 in DNA: TGTGCCATCAGTGATTTTACAGGTGACAACACTGAAGCTTTCTTT. This translates into CAISDFTGDNTEAFF.

The chain joins TRBV28 to TRBJ2-5; 7 bases fit TRBD2. The V gene end was trimmed by 2 bases and the J gene end by 13 bases; junction bases not matched to a gene: 10. Germline V gene data show CDR1 as MDHEN and CDR2 as SYDVKM. The CDR3 runs 13 residues. Here the CDR3 reads CASSLGGGVTLYF. CDR3 sequence (DNA): TGTGCCAGCAGTTTAGGTGGGGGGGTGACGTTGTACTTC.

The chain has TRBV6-4 and TRBJ1-2; 10 nucleotides agree with TRBD1. Germline values: CDR1 MRHNA, CDR2 SNTAGT. Trimming cost V 7 bases and J 8 bases; bases outside gene matches: 10. The CDR3 is 14 amino acids. This CDR3 reads CASNAGTGVSGYTF. As DNA, the CDR3 is TGTGCCAGCAATGCCGGGACAGGGGTATCCGGCTACACCTTC.

This rearrangement joins TRBV7-2 to TRBJ2-3; the match to TRBD2 covers 8 bases. The J segment lost 4 bases and the V segment lost 6 bases, leaving 6 bases of the junction unmatched. Germline V CDR1 and CDR2: SGHTA, FQGNSA. The CDR3 covers 14 residues. As DNA, the CDR3 is TGTGCCAGCAGTAGTGCGGGGGGAGCAGATACGCAGTATTTT. Its translation: CASSSAGGADTQYF.

The chain links TRBV4-1 to TRBJ2-3; tentatively, D is TRBD2 (5 bases). This CDR3 is 15 amino acids long. Trimming stripped 0 bases from V and 6 bases from J, with 13 bases between. The germline CDR1 and CDR2 sequences are MGHRA and YSYEKL. This chain's CDR3 is CASSQDPGITDTQYF. Written as DNA, the CDR3 is TGCGCCAGCAGCCAAGACCCGGGGATTACTGATACGCAGTATTTT.

V and J are TRBV11-3 and TRBJ2-1; perhaps TRBD2 as D (6 bases). The CDR3 covers 14 residues. The V gene's germline CDR1 is SGHNT and CDR2 YENEEA. Trimming removed 4 bases at V and 2 bases at J, with 9 bases between. The CDR3: CASSSASAYNEQFF. DNA of the CDR3: TGTGCCAGCAGCTCAGCTAGCGCCTACAATGAGCAGTTCTTC.

The CDR3, as DNA: TGTGCCAGCAGCGAAATCTCCAACCGGTACACCTTC. Residues: CASSEISNRYTF. V and J are TRBV5-6 and TRBJ1-2; D unresolved. The germline V gene has CDR1 SGHDT and CDR2 YYEEEE. The ends were cut back, 4 bases at V and 11 bases at J, with 15 bases in the middle. The CDR3 runs to 12 residues.

The V gene is TRBV5-8, the J gene TRBJ2-7, with 7 bases aligning to TRBD1. The CDR3 consists of 14 residues. The germline V gene has CDR1 SGHTS and CDR2 YDEGEE. V lost 0 bases and J lost 3; bases outside the gene matches: 3. The CDR3 bases are TGTGCCAGCAGCTTGGGTCCAGGGGGCTACGAGCAGTACTTC. Its translation is CASSLGPGGYEQYF.